Each of the 27 T cell receptor beta chains below was sequenced from the same sample in a study of regulatory T cells in long-lasting Graves disease. Described time point: newly diagnosed GD, antithyroid drugs for less than 3 months. From PBMCs, RNA was extracted and then used to make the TCR library. Construction of the TCR beta libraries employed iRepertoire HTBI primers in conjunction with Arm-PCR of CDR3 regions. In TCRdb, the multiplex PCR reads were re-called with MiXCR into one record per CDR3 protein. The top ten hold about 20% of the sample, which has roughly 380,000 distinct CDR3 sequences, about 14% seen once. The sample consisted of peripheral blood mononuclear cells (PBMCs), taken at new diagnosis, from a patient treated with antithyroid drugs. Receptors were obtained from a female donor with Graves disease.

This clonotype was recorded many times. The chain carries TRBV7-2 and TRBJ2-2, with a tentative D call TRBD1 (5 bases). Germline V lookup: CDR1 SGHTA, CDR2 FQGNSA. The CDR3 is 14 residues long. V shed 1 base and J shed 8 bases, with 11 bases lying between them. This CDR3 reads CASSLESGPGELFF. In DNA, the CDR3 is TGTGCCAGCAGCTTAGAGTCAGGGCCTGGGGAGCTGTTTTTT.

This chain uses TRBV7-9 with TRBJ2-7; D perhaps matches TRBD1 (5 bases). Trimming took 6 bases from V and 1 from J, leaving 7 bases between them. Per the germline V gene, CDR1 is SEHNR and CDR2 is FQNEAQ (reference sequence). The CDR3 covers 12 residues. The chain's CDR3 is CASSRQSYEQYF. CDR3 DNA sequence: TGTGCCAGCAGTCGACAGTCCTACGAGCAGTACTTC.

This clonotype has just a few counts. The V call is TRBV5-1, the J call TRBJ1-2; unclear D gene. The V gene lost 0 bases and the J gene lost 8 bases, with 17 bases spanning the gap. The germline V gene has CDR1 SGHRS and CDR2 YFSETQ. The CDR3 extends over 15 amino acids. DNA for the CDR3: TGCGCCAGCAGCTTGGCCGGGAGGGATCTCCAGGGCTACACCTTC. Amino acid sequence: CASSLAGRDLQGYTF.

This clonotype came up many times. V is TRBV28 and J is TRBJ2-4, with D possibly being TRBD1 (6 bases). The germline gives CDR1 MDHEN, CDR2 SYDVKM. The CDR3 covers 16 residues. Between the trimmed V and J ends, which lost 5 bases and 0 bases, there was a span of 14 bases. CDR3 in amino acids: CASSEITTGAKNIQYF. The CDR3 region has the DNA TGTGCCAGCAGTGAAATTACGACAGGAGCCAAAAACATTCAGTACTTC. The variable domain in full, with the rest retrieved from reference TRBV28 and TRBJ2-4, is DVKVTQSSRYLVKRTGEKVFLECVQDMDHENMFWYRQDPGLGLRLIYFSYDVKMKEKGDIPEGYSVSREKKERFSLILESASTNQTSMYLCASSEITTGAKNIQYFGAGTRLSVL.

V usage is TRBV29-1 and J usage is TRBJ1-1; possibly TRBD1 for D (6 bases). Germline V gene sequence: CDR1 SQVTM, CDR2 ANQGSEA. Trimming took 4 bases from V and 2 from J, leaving 14 bases between them. This CDR3 has 14 amino acids. Here the CDR3 reads CSVGLSGANTEAFF. The CDR3 DNA sequence: TGCAGCGTTGGTCTCTCAGGGGCCAACACTGAAGCTTTCTTT.

This clonotype was counted at least ten times. V is TRBV7-9 and J is TRBJ1-2; maybe TRBD1 (5 bases). This CDR3 spans 16 amino acids. V was pared by 5 bases and J by 3 bases, with 19 bases between. Germline V CDR1 and CDR2: SEHNR, FQNEAQ (reference sequence). The CDR3 DNA reads as TGTGCCAGCAGCCTCTCCCCGGGACGGTCGGACTATGGCTACACCTTC. Translation: CASSLSPGRSDYGYTF. The whole variable domain, remainder taken from reference TRBV7-9 and TRBJ1-2, is DTGVSQNPRHKITKRGQNVTFRCDPISEHNRLYWYRQTLGQGPEFLTYFQNEAQLEKSRLLSDRFSAERPKGSFSTLEIQRTEQGDSAMYLCASSLSPGRSDYGYTFGSGTRLTVV.

The V and J genes are TRBV9 and TRBJ1-4; D not certain. CDR3 length: 14 amino acids. Between the trimmed V and J ends, which lost 0 bases and 4 bases, there was a span of 7 bases. Germline loops: CDR1 SGDLS, CDR2 YYNGEE. The CDR3 loop reads CASSVDQSNEKLFF. Here the CDR3 DNA reads TGTGCCAGCAGCGTAGATCAGAGTAATGAAAAACTGTTTTTT.

J is TRBJ2-2 and V is TRBV7-2, with D possibly TRBD2 on 5 matching bases. The CDR3 runs 19 residues. In germline, CDR1 is SGHTA, CDR2 FQGNSA. The V and J ends lost 8 bases and 0 bases respectively, with 25 bases between them. The CDR3 sequence is CASSLHRTFNGANTGELFF. For the CDR3, the DNA is TGTGCCAGCTCGCTCCATAGGACTTTTAATGGGGCGAACACCGGGGAGCTGTTTTTT.

Many counts were recorded for this clonotype. The gene calls are TRBV5-1 and TRBJ1-2, with 7 bases aligning to TRBD1. Unmatched junction bases numbered 6, after V lost 4 bases and J lost 3 bases. The CDR3 sequence is 14 residues long. CDR1 is SGHRS and CDR2 is YFSETQ in the germline V gene. The CDR3 DNA is TGCGCCAGCAGCCGAGGACAGGCTTACTATGGCTACACCTTC. This codes for CASSRGQAYYGYTF.

This clonotype was recorded many times. CDR3 coding DNA: TGTGCCAGCAGCCCAATGCTAGAGGGCATTCAGTACTTC. This sequence encodes CASSPMLEGIQYF. The genes are TRBV14 and TRBJ2-4; D is perhaps TRBD2 (5 bases). V gave up 4 bases and J gave up 9 bases, with 13 bases separating them. This CDR3 contains 13 residues. The germline V gene encodes CDR1 SGHDN and CDR2 FVKESK.

This clonotype appeared many times. The V and J genes are TRBV15 and TRBJ1-2; 9 bases map to TRBD1. The CDR3 spans 15 residues. J gave up 3 bases and V 1 base, and 3 bases lay outside the gene matches. The V gene's germline CDR1 is LNHNV and CDR2 YYDKDF (reference sequence). In nucleotides, the CDR3 is TGTGCCACCAGCAGAGCACAGGGGGCTGACTATGGCTACACCTTC. Translating gives CATSRAQGADYGYTF. Combining the CDR3 with reference TRBV15 and TRBJ1-2 gives the whole variable domain DAMVIQNPRYQVTQFGKPVTLSCSQTLNHNVMYWYQQKSSQAPKLLFHYYDKDFNNEADTPDNFQSRRPNTSFCFLDIRSPGLGDTAMYLCATSRAQGADYGYTFGSGTRLTVV.

This clonotype has a count of ten or more. V and J are TRBV14 and TRBJ2-1; D is possibly TRBD2 (5 bases). This CDR3 comprises 13 residues. Germline V lookup: CDR1 SGHDN, CDR2 FVKESK. Trimming stripped 5 bases from V and 5 bases from J, with 10 bases between. CDR3 protein: CASSVTGNNEQFF. DNA for the CDR3: TGTGCCAGCAGCGTAACGGGAAACAATGAGCAGTTCTTC.

At least ten counts were recorded for this clonotype. J is TRBJ1-2 and V is TRBV3-1, with D perhaps TRBD1 (6 bases). The CDR3 runs to 12 residues. The V end lost 4 bases, the J end lost 6 bases, and 9 bases lay between the germline ends. Germline-derived CDR1 and CDR2 are LGHDT and YNNKEL (reference sequence). CDR3 region: CASSLHRDGYTF. The CDR3 DNA sequence: TGTGCCAGCAGCCTCCACAGGGATGGCTACACCTTC.

This clonotype was detected many times. The J gene is TRBJ1-1, the V gene TRBV27; possible D gene TRBD1, 6 bases. This CDR3 has 12 amino acids. Per the germline V gene, CDR1 is MNHEY and CDR2 is SMNVEV (reference sequence). V was cut by 5 bases and J by 11 bases, with 15 bases left in between. The CDR3 here is CASSDGQGIAFF. The CDR3 bases are TGTGCCAGCAGTGACGGGCAGGGGATCGCTTTCTTT.

The gene calls are TRBV9 and TRBJ2-1, with 16 bases identical to TRBD2. The CDR3 is 19 residues long. V was clipped by 2 bases and J by 5 bases; unmatched bases: 10. Germline CDR1 reads SGDLS; CDR2 reads YYNGEE. The CDR3, as DNA: TGTGCCAGCAGCGTCAGCCCCGGGACTAGCGGGAGGGCCGACAATGAGCAGTTCTTC. Its translation: CASSVSPGTSGRADNEQFF.

This clonotype showed up many times. This chain joins TRBV5-1 and TRBJ1-2, with 9 bases that match TRBD1. After removal of 6 bases from V and 9 bases from J, the junction contained 6 bases not matched to a gene. Germline CDR1 is SGHRS and CDR2 is YFSETQ. This CDR3 region has 12 residues. The CDR3 DNA reads TGCGCCAGCAAACAGGGGGCTTCTAGCTACACCTTC. This encodes CASKQGASSYTF.

This clonotype was found many times. The chain joins TRBV3-1 to TRBJ1-1, with D possibly being TRBD1 (5 bases). With 4 bases removed from V and 1 base from J, the gap between germline ends came to 19 bases. The CDR3 has 17 amino acids. Germline loops: CDR1 LGHDT, CDR2 YNNKEL (reference sequence). This CDR3 is CASSLGLRGMRNTEAFF. The CDR3 DNA sequence: TGTGCCAGCAGCCTGGGACTCCGAGGGATGAGGAACACTGAAGCTTTCTTT.

The J gene is TRBJ2-1, the V gene TRBV4-2; 9 positions match TRBD2. The CDR3 length is 15 residues. The V gene's germline CDR1 is LGHNA and CDR2 YNFKEQ. Trimming took 5 bases from V and 9 from J; bases not matched to a gene: 11. Here the CDR3 reads CASSLGTSTDLEQFF. Here the CDR3 DNA reads TGTGCCAGCAGCTTGGGGACTAGCACCGACCTTGAGCAGTTCTTC.

This clonotype occurred many times. The chain combines TRBV7-9 with TRBJ2-1, with 9 positions matching TRBD1. CDR1 and CDR2 (germline): SEHNR, FQNEAQ (reference sequence). Trimming removed 4 bases from V and 8 bases from J; junction bases left unmatched: 9. The CDR3 contains 15 residues. CDR3 sequence: CASSSLRQGGDEQFF. The CDR3 DNA reads TGTGCCAGCAGCTCCCTTCGACAGGGGGGGGATGAGCAGTTCTTC.

This clonotype came up a few times. J is TRBJ1-4 and V is TRBV10-3, with 8 nucleotides matching TRBD1. Germline loops: CDR1 ENHRY, CDR2 SYGVKD. The CDR3 sequence is 15 residues long. J lost 7 bases, V lost 0 bases, and 4 bases had no gene match. CDR3 residues: CAISESTDRGEKLFF. The DNA for the CDR3 is TGTGCCATCAGTGAGTCGACAGACAGGGGTGAAAAACTGTTTTTT.

This chain connects TRBV7-9 to TRBJ2-1, with TRBD2 identical over 13 bases. Germline CDR1 reads SEHNR; CDR2 reads FQNEAQ (reference sequence). Unmatched junction bases numbered 12, after V lost 4 bases and J lost 6 bases. The CDR3 sequence is 18 residues long. The CDR3 region is CASSSAGTSGKVGNEQFF. In nucleotides, the CDR3 is TGTGCCAGCAGCTCTGCCGGGACTAGCGGGAAAGTCGGCAATGAGCAGTTCTTC.

This clonotype came up many times. V gene TRBV5-1 combines with J gene TRBJ1-1; 8 nucleotides match TRBD1. CDR1 is SGHRS and CDR2 is YFSETQ in the germline V gene. The CDR3 sequence is 12 residues long. The junction had 6 bases not matched to a gene; V was cut back by 4 bases and J by 10 bases. The DNA for the CDR3 is TGCGCCAGCAGCGCCGACAGGGGAAGAGCTTTCTTT. Its protein product is CASSADRGRAFF.

This clonotype was detected many times. This chain uses TRBV20-1 with TRBJ1-2; tentative D call: TRBD1 (6 bases). Trimming removed 5 bases at V and 0 bases at J, with 10 bases between. This CDR3 region has 13 residues. In germline, CDR1 is DFQATT, CDR2 SNEGSKA (reference sequence). The CDR3 nucleotides are TGCAGTGCTCCAACAGGGCCTAACTATGGCTACACCTTC. Protein: CSAPTGPNYGYTF.

This clonotype turned up a few times. The gene calls are TRBV6-2 or TRBV6-3 and TRBJ2-1; a weak D match, TRBD1 (5 bases). V dropped 2 bases and J dropped 6 bases, with 11 bases sitting between them. The V gene's germline CDR1 is MNHEY and CDR2 SVGEGT. CDR3 length: 14 amino acids. This CDR3 reads CASSYQNQGNEQFF. The CDR3 nucleotides are TGTGCCAGCAGTTACCAGAACCAGGGCAATGAGCAGTTCTTC.

This clonotype has ten or more counts. The CDR3 DNA reads TGTGCCAGCAGCCTCACATGGTTCATGTCAGGCCAAAGCTCCTACGAGCAGTACTTC. Its translation: CASSLTWFMSGQSSYEQYF. The chain employs TRBV7-2 and TRBJ2-7; D call uncertain. CDR3 length: 19 amino acids. V lost 5 bases, J lost 0 bases, and 26 bases lay in between. The germline CDR1 and CDR2 sequences are SGHTA and FQGNSA.

This clonotype came up many times. V is TRBV29-1 and J is TRBJ2-7; 9 nucleotides agree with TRBD2. J gave up 6 bases and V 2 bases, and 5 bases lay outside the gene matches. The CDR3 totals 13 residues. CDR1 and CDR2 (germline): SQVTM, ANQGSEA. The DNA of the CDR3 is TGCAGCGTTGAACACGCGGGGGGGGCCGAGCAGTACTTC. Translating gives CSVEHAGGAEQYF.

This clonotype has ten or more counts. The genes are TRBV11-2 and TRBJ2-1; D is unresolved. The CDR3 consists of 15 residues. V was cut by 3 bases and J by 8 bases, with 17 bases left in between. CDR1 SGHAT and CDR2 FQNNGV come from the germline V gene. Written as DNA, the CDR3 is TGTGCCAGCAGCTTGCCAGGTCCTTCTACTTATGAGCAGTTCTTC. It codes for CASSLPGPSTYEQFF.